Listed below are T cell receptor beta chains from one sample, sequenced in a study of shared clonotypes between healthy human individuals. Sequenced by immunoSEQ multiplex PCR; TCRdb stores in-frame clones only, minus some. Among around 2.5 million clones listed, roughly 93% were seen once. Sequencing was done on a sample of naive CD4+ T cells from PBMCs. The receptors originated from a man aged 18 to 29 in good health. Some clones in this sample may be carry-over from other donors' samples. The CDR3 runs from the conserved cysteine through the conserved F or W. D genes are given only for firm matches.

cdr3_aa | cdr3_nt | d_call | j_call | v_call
CASSLPHNLEAQYF | TGTGCCAGCAGCTTGCCACACAATCTCGAGGCCCAGTACTTC | - | TRBJ2-5 | TRBV5-6
CAWSVRGDEQYF | TGTGCCTGGAGTGTACGGGGTGACGAGCAGTACTTC | - | TRBJ2-7 | TRBV30
CASSPTLGGEAFF | TGTGCCAGCTCGCCAACCCTCGGGGGGGAGGCTTTCTTT | - | TRBJ1-1 | TRBV18
CAWSVIGYEQYF | TGTGCCTGGAGTGTTATCGGATACGAGCAGTACTTC | - | TRBJ2-7 | TRBV30
CASSNRETGELFF | TGTGCCAGCAGTAATAGGGAGACCGGGGAGCTGTTTTTT | - | TRBJ2-2 | TRBV6-1
CASSPAGGQGWNIQYF | TGTGCCAGCAGCCCGGCGGGGGGGCAGGGCTGGAACATTCAGTACTTC | TRBD2 | TRBJ2-4 | TRBV5-4
CASSTGLAGVGDTQYF | TGTGCCAGTAGTACGGGACTAGCGGGAGTTGGAGATACGCAGTATTTT | TRBD2 | TRBJ2-3 | TRBV19
CASSLMGAAEEQYF | TGTGCCAGCAGCCTCATGGGAGCTGCGGAAGAGCAGTACTTC | - | TRBJ2-7 | TRBV7-2
CASSLLDTTYEQYF | TGTGCCAGCAGTCTACTAGATACTACCTACGAGCAGTACTTC | - | TRBJ2-7 | TRBV6-1
CASSFPLWTNNPYEQYF | TGTGCCAGCAGTTTCCCATTGTGGACTAATAACCCTTACGAGCAGTACTTC | - | TRBJ2-7 | TRBV28
CASSIGGTDTQYF | TGTGCCAGCAGTATTGGCGGCACAGATACGCAGTATTTT | - | TRBJ2-3 | TRBV9
CASRPDSGDQPQHF | TGTGCCAGCAGGCCCGACAGCGGTGATCAGCCCCAGCATTTT | - | TRBJ1-5 | TRBV2
CASSLVVGTSETQYF | TGCGCCAGCAGCTTGGTAGTGGGGACCTCGGAGACCCAGTACTTC | - | TRBJ2-5 | TRBV5-1
CASSSTGGLANEKLFF | TGTGCCAGCAGTTCGACAGGGGGCCTGGCTAATGAAAAACTGTTTTTT | TRBD1 | TRBJ1-4 | TRBV28
CASSLDRVHEQYF | TGTGCCAGCAGTTTGGACAGGGTCCACGAGCAGTACTTC | TRBD1 | TRBJ2-7 | TRBV28
CASSLTGVKTQYF | TGTGCCAGCAGCCTGACAGGGGTGAAGACCCAGTACTTC | TRBD1 | TRBJ2-5 | TRBV16
CASSLAQGYTDTQYF | TGCGCCAGCAGCTTGGCGCAGGGGTACACAGATACGCAGTATTTT | - | TRBJ2-3 | TRBV5-1